These T cell receptor beta chains were read from a single sample in a study of blood T cell repertoires in COVID-19. Data came from immunoSEQ multiplex PCR; TCRdb stores just in-frame clones and leaves some out. The sample has 350,000 or so clones; roughly nine tenths are singletons. What was sequenced was PBMCs or T cells enriched from blood (not recorded which). These receptors were obtained from a woman in her 30s who had recovered from COVID-19. The conserved cysteine and the conserved F or W are not part of the CDR3 here. The order of the fields is J gene, V gene, CDR3 protein.

J: TRBJ2-1
V: TRBV6-1
CDR3: ASSDRLAANNEQF

J: TRBJ2-2
V: TRBV6-5
CDR3: ASRMTGTGELF

J: TRBJ1-6
V: TRBV28
CDR3: ASSIPGLWSSYNSPLH

J: TRBJ2-1
V: TRBV2
CDR3: ASSGIFQGGDEQF

J: TRBJ1-1
V: TRBV5-4
CDR3: ASRGDPNTEAF

J: TRBJ1-4
V: TRBV4-1
CDR3: ASSHPGQGGRAFNEKLF

J: TRBJ2-6
V: TRBV6-4
CDR3: ASSRVSHESGANVLT

J: TRBJ2-2
V: TRBV5-1
CDR3: ASNQGSAASGELF

J: TRBJ2-3
V: TRBV3-1/TRBV3-2
CDR3: ASSQEGLAGGQSTDTQY

J: TRBJ2-5
V: TRBV10-3
CDR3: AISGQGGQETQY

J: TRBJ1-1
V: TRBV28
CDR3: ASRNRPQGTVTEAF

J: TRBJ2-6
V: TRBV24-1
CDR3: ATRPGHTPGANVLT

J: TRBJ1-1
V: TRBV6-5
CDR3: ASRDNARAF

J: TRBJ2-7
V: TRBV7-2
CDR3: ASRRNSGGAHEQY

J: TRBJ1-6
V: TRBV3-1/TRBV3-2
CDR3: ASSQVRPNSPLH